One sample yielded the 29 T cell receptor beta chains listed below, sequenced in a study of a mutant IDH1 vaccine in newly diagnosed glioma. The assay was immunoSEQ multiplex PCR, and TCRdb's table has in-frame clones only and misses some. This table has 60,000 or so clones, around 84% appearing once. The antigens these receptors bind are not known. Described time point: week 35, safety follow-up. All doses held 300 ug of mutant IDH1 20-mer peptide, with topical imiquimod. The sample consisted of PBMCs, taken from a glioma patient whose treatment included an IDH1 peptide vaccine. The receptors stem from a young man with glioma.

The J gene is TRBJ1-1, the V gene TRBV20-1; no definite D call. V gave up 6 bases and J gave up 1 base, with 6 bases separating them. The germline V gene has CDR1 DFQATT and CDR2 SNEGSKA (reference sequence). The CDR3 has 11 amino acids. Here the CDR3 DNA reads TGCAGTGCAGAGGCGAACACTGAAGCTTTCTTT. Encoded protein: CSAEANTEAFF.

CDR3 protein: CASSPRGGADYGYTF. The CDR3 DNA follows: TGTGCCAGCAGCCCCCGCGGGGGCGCGGACTATGGCTACACCTTC. The V and J genes are TRBV13 and TRBJ1-2; D perhaps matches TRBD1 (6 bases). Trimming stripped 5 bases from V and 3 bases from J, with 16 bases between. This CDR3 is 15 amino acids long. Germline V gene sequence: CDR1 PRHDT, CDR2 FYEKMQ (reference sequence).

The chain carries TRBV25-1 and TRBJ1-1, with a possible D match to TRBD1 (5 bases). V lost 0 bases and J lost 4, with 12 bases in between. The CDR3 has 15 residues. In germline, CDR1 is MGHDK, CDR2 SYGVNS. CDR3 sequence reads: CASSEYTRGFTEAFF. The CDR3 nucleotides read TGTGCCAGCAGTGAATATACTCGGGGGTTCACTGAAGCTTTCTTT.

The gene calls are TRBV29-1 and TRBJ2-1, with D perhaps matching TRBD1 or TRBD2 (6 bases each). The germline gives CDR1 SQVTM, CDR2 ANQGSEA. This CDR3 region has 15 residues. Trimming cost V 6 bases and J 2 bases, with 17 bases left between them. CDR3 region: CSVWGAGDTYNEQFF. The CDR3 coding sequence is TGCAGCGTCTGGGGGGCAGGGGATACCTACAATGAGCAGTTCTTC.

Points on this clone: A junction boundary mismatches the germline segment, possibly from a read error. The J gene is TRBJ2-7, the V gene TRBV5-6; either TRBD1 or TRBD2 may supply D (5 bases each). This CDR3 is 12 amino acids long. The germline gives CDR1 SGHDT, CDR2 YYEEEE. Here the CDR3 reads CASSLGSGTPYF. DNA for the CDR3: TGTGCCAGCAGCTTGGGATCCGGGACCCCCTATTTC.

V and J are TRBV14 and TRBJ2-2, with unresolved D. This CDR3 has 18 residues. V dropped 4 bases and J dropped 0 bases, with 18 bases sitting between them. The V gene's germline CDR1 is SGHDN and CDR2 FVKESK. The CDR3 region has the DNA TGTGCCAGCAGCCGGGCAGGATGGAGACCCGCGAACACCGGGGAGCTGTTTTTT. It is translated as CASSRAGWRPANTGELFF. The full variable domain, in which reference TRBV14 and TRBJ2-2 provide the parts outside the CDR3, is EAGVTQFPSHSVIEKGQTVTLRCDPISGHDNLYWYRRVMGKEIKFLLHFVKESKQDESGMPNNRFLAERTGGTYSTLKVQPAELEDSGVYFCASSRAGWRPANTGELFFGEGSRLTVL.

The chain recombines TRBV6-5 with TRBJ1-6; D unclear. Germline V CDR1 and CDR2: MNHEY, SVGAGI. V was clipped by 0 bases and J by 2 bases, with 8 bases between them. The CDR3 runs 16 residues. The CDR3 here is CASSYSGPAYNSPLHF. The CDR3 nucleotides are TGTGCCAGCAGTTACTCCGGGCCAGCCTATAATTCACCCCTCCACTTT.

CDR3 region: CASRLQGVQTQYF. CDR3 nucleotide sequence: TGTGCCAGCAGGCTACAGGGTGTGCAGACCCAGTACTTC. The chain is built from TRBV27 and TRBJ2-5, with D tentatively TRBD1 (6 bases). There are 13 residues in the CDR3. Germline V CDR1 and CDR2: MNHEY, SMNVEV (reference sequence). V was shortened by 6 bases and J by 6 bases, with 14 bases between the two germline ends.

V usage is TRBV7-8 and J usage is TRBJ1-1, with 8 bases fitting TRBD1. V gave up 5 bases and J gave up 5 bases; unmatched junction bases: 10. Germline assignment: CDR1 SGHVS and CDR2 FQNEAQ. The CDR3 consists of 15 residues. CDR3 sequence: CASSPSAGGWTEAFF. DNA for the CDR3: TGTGCCAGCAGCCCATCTGCAGGGGGCTGGACTGAAGCTTTCTTT.

The chain employs TRBV6-6 and TRBJ1-1, with D possibly matching TRBD1 (5 bases). Germline loops: CDR1 MNHNY, CDR2 SVGAGI (reference sequence). This CDR3 contains 13 residues. The DNA of the CDR3 is TGTGCGGCCAAGGGGCCGCAAGGCACTGAAGCTTTCTTT. It translates to CAAKGPQGTEAFF.

The chain links TRBV6-6 to TRBJ2-7; TRBD2 matches 7 bases. There are 16 residues in the CDR3. Germline V gene lookup returns CDR1 MNHNY and CDR2 SVGAGI (reference sequence). J lost 1 base, V lost 0 bases, and 6 bases had no gene match. The CDR3 loop reads CASSYSWEGSSYEQYF. CDR3 nucleotide sequence: TGTGCCAGCAGTTACTCGTGGGAGGGCTCGTCCTACGAGCAGTACTTC.

This clone came up a few times. The V call is TRBV11-3, the J call TRBJ2-2, with a possible D match to TRBD1 (5 bases). Germline assignment: CDR1 SGHNT and CDR2 YENEEA. Deletions cut 10 bases from V and 5 bases from J, with 14 bases between. The CDR3 covers 13 residues. The chain's CDR3 is CATSRGTTGELFF. CDR3 DNA: TGTGCCACCTCTAGGGGCACGACCGGGGAGCTGTTTTTT.

The CDR3: CASSEERVSNQPQHF. CDR3 coding DNA: TGTGCCAGCAGTGAGGAGAGAGTAAGCAATCAGCCCCAGCATTTT. The rearrangement uses TRBV6-1 and TRBJ1-5; D gene ambiguous. The CDR3 length is 15 residues. The germline V and J ends were trimmed by 3 bases and 1 base, with 10 bases remaining between them. The germline V gene encodes CDR1 MNHNS and CDR2 SASEGT.

The gene calls are TRBV2 and TRBJ2-7, with D possibly matching TRBD2 (7 bases). Trimming left V 8 bases short and J 0 bases short, with 14 bases between. Germline values: CDR1 SNHLY, CDR2 FYNNEI. This CDR3 comprises 14 residues. The CDR3 DNA reads as TGTGCCAGCGTGGGGGGGACATTCTCCTACGAGCAGTACTTC. Translated: CASVGGTFSYEQYF.

The chain links TRBV6-5 to TRBJ1-2, with D unresolved. CDR1 is MNHEY, CDR2 SVGAGI, per germline. The CDR3 extends over 14 amino acids. V lost 2 bases and J 4 bases, leaving 11 bases between the germline ends. The CDR3 reads CASSYNRAGYGYTF. The CDR3 DNA follows: TGTGCCAGCAGTTACAACAGAGCCGGCTATGGCTACACCTTC.

The count of this clone is one. One junction end disagrees with the germline gene, perhaps due to a read error. The V gene is TRBV2, the J gene TRBJ1-1; the D gene is possibly TRBD1 (5 bases). Germline lookup yields CDR1 SNHLY and CDR2 FYNNEI. The CDR3 loop spans 15 amino acids. The CDR3 sequence is CASNERGRLNTEAFF. CDR3 DNA sequence: TGTGCCAGCAATGAAAGGGGAAGATTGAACACTGAAGCTTTCTTT.

The chain employs TRBV11-2 and TRBJ2-5; D not certain. The V end lost 5 bases, the J end lost 3 bases, and 13 bases lay between the germline ends. Germline-derived CDR1 and CDR2 are SGHAT and FQNNGV. The CDR3 runs to 14 residues. For the CDR3, the DNA is TGTGCCAGCAGCCCGCACTACCTCGAAGAGACCCAGTACTTC. Its translation is CASSPHYLEETQYF.

V usage is TRBV10-3 and J usage is TRBJ1-3; D remains unclear. The CDR3 consists of 15 residues. From germline, CDR1 is ENHRY and CDR2 SYGVKD. V shed 0 bases and J shed 0 bases, with 6 bases lying between them. CDR3 region: CAISESGPSGNTIYF. The CDR3 nucleotides are TGTGCCATCAGTGAGTCCGGTCCCTCTGGAAACACCATATATTTT.

V is TRBV12-5 and J is TRBJ2-1; D is undetermined. V gave up 2 bases and J gave up 2 bases, with 4 bases separating them. Germline CDR1 and CDR2: LGHNT and FRNRAP. This CDR3 region has 13 residues. The CDR3 DNA is TGTGCTAGTGGTTTGCAAACCTACAATGAGCAGTTCTTC. It encodes CASGLQTYNEQFF.

V usage is TRBV4-1 and J usage is TRBJ2-5; perhaps TRBD2 as D (5 bases). The V end lost 4 bases, the J end lost 4 bases, and 13 bases lay between the germline ends. This CDR3 comprises 14 residues. In germline, CDR1 is MGHRA, CDR2 YSYEKL. This chain's CDR3 is CASSLGPEAETQYF. The CDR3 DNA reads as TGCGCCAGCAGCCTAGGACCGGAGGCAGAGACCCAGTACTTC.

This rearrangement joins TRBV2 to TRBJ1-2, with 9 positions matching TRBD1. Germline V gives CDR1 SNHLY, CDR2 FYNNEI. The CDR3 is 15 residues long. V lost 6 bases to trimming and J lost 5 bases; unmatched junction nucleotides: 10. The CDR3 DNA reads as TGTGCCAGCAGCGAGGGACAGGGCATTTGGTATGGCTACACCTTC. Translating it yields CASSEGQGIWYGYTF.

The chain couples TRBV5-1 to TRBJ2-5; no reliable D call. CDR3 size: 13 residues. The ends were cut back, 0 bases at V and 5 bases at J, with 8 bases in the middle. Germline V gene lookup returns CDR1 SGHRS and CDR2 YFSETQ. CDR3 bases: TGCGCCAGCAGCTTGGGAGGATACGAGACCCAGTACTTC. Translation: CASSLGGYETQYF.

The chain employs TRBV5-1 and TRBJ2-5; 8 bases fit TRBD1. Germline loops: CDR1 SGHRS, CDR2 YFSETQ. The ends lost 4 bases at V and 2 bases at J; junction bases unmatched: 4. This CDR3 has 14 amino acids. The CDR3 DNA reads TGCGCCAGCAGCCGCGGGACAGGACAAGAGACCCAGTACTTC. Residues: CASSRGTGQETQYF.

This clone was picked up one time. V usage is TRBV5-4 and J usage is TRBJ1-1; no reliable D call. With 1 base removed from V and 0 bases from J, the gap between germline ends came to 10 bases. From germline, CDR1 is SGHNT and CDR2 YYREEE (reference sequence). This CDR3 contains 15 residues. Written as DNA, the CDR3 is TGTGCCAGCAGCTTGTTCACAGATATGAACACTGAAGCTTTCTTT. Protein sequence: CASSLFTDMNTEAFF.

The J gene is TRBJ1-5, the V gene TRBV21-1; TRBD1, as called in the table, went unchecked against the DNA. TRBV21-1 corresponds to a pseudogene. This CDR3 region has 17 residues. The CDR3 loop reads CASSFTTGTGDNQPQHF. In DNA, the CDR3 is TGTGCCAGCAGCTTTACTACCGGGACAGGGGATAATCAGCCCCAGCATTTT.

In the case of this clone: One end of the junction fails to match germline, which may point to a read error. The chain is built from TRBV9 and TRBJ1-2; 7 nucleotides line up with TRBD1. CDR1 and CDR2 (germline): SGDLS, YYNGEE. The CDR3 consists of 15 residues. This CDR3 reads CANSVGQVRHYGYTF. In DNA form, the CDR3 reads TGTGCCAACAGCGTAGGACAGGTTAGACACTATGGCTACACCTTC.

The chain is built from TRBV5-4 and TRBJ2-7; 9 bases are a match to TRBD2. This CDR3 region has 15 residues. V lost 4 bases, J lost 2 bases, and 7 bases stayed unmatched. Germline V lookup: CDR1 SGHNT, CDR2 YYREEE (reference sequence). The DNA for the CDR3 is TGTGCCAGCAGCCTCTGGGCTAGCGGGGCCTACGAGCAGTACTTC. This codes for CASSLWASGAYEQYF.

This sequence joins TRBV4-1 and TRBJ1-4; TRBD1 aligns across 11 bases. Trimming at V came to 4 bases and at J to 0 bases, leaving 7 bases not matched to a gene. Germline lookup yields CDR1 MGHRA and CDR2 YSYEKL. CDR3 length: 18 residues. The CDR3 protein is CASSPGTGGKATNEKLFF. CDR3 in DNA: TGCGCCAGCAGCCCCGGGACAGGGGGAAAAGCAACTAATGAAAAACTGTTTTTT.

The rearrangement uses TRBV6-5 and TRBJ2-3, with D perhaps matching TRBD2 (6 bases). V gave up 6 bases and J gave up 8 bases, with 21 bases separating them. Germline-derived CDR1 and CDR2 are MNHEY and SVGAGI. The CDR3 covers 15 residues. This chain's CDR3 is CASSFSEPGGSTQYF. As DNA, the CDR3 is TGTGCCAGCAGCTTTAGCGAACCCGGGGGTTCTACGCAGTATTTT.